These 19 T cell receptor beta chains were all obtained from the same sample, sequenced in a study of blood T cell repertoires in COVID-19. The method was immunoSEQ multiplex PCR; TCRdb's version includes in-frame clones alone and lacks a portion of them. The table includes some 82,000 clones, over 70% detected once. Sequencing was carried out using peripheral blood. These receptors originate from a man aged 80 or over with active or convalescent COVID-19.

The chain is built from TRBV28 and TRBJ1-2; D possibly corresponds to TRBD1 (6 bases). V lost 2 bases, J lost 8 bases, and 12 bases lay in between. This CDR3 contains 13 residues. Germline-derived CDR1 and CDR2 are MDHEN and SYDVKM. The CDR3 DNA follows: TGTGCCAGCAGTTTAGAGGGTGGGGGCGGCTACACCTTC. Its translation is CASSLEGGGGYTF.

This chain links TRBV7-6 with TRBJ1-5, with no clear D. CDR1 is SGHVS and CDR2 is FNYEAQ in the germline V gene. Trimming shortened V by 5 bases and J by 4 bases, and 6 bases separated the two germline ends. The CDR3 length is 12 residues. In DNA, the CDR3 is TGTGCCAGCAGCGCCCTAAATCAGCCCCAGCATTTT. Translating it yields CASSALNQPQHF.

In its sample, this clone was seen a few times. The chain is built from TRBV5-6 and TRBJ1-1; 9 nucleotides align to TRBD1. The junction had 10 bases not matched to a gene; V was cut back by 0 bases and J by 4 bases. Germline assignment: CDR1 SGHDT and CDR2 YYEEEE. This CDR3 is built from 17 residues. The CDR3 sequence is CASSLAYEQGASTEAFF. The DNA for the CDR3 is TGTGCCAGCAGCTTGGCCTACGAACAGGGGGCGAGCACTGAAGCTTTCTTT.

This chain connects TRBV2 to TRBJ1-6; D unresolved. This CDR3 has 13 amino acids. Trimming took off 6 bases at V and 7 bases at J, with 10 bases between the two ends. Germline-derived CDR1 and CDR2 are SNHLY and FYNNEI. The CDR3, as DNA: TGTGCCAGCAGCCAGAGGTGGAATTCACCCCTCCACTTT. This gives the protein CASSQRWNSPLHF.

The CDR3 sequence: CAIGAGPFDQPQHF. DNA of the CDR3: TGTGCCATCGGGGCAGGGCCCTTCGATCAGCCCCAGCATTTT. The chain couples TRBV10-3 to TRBJ1-5, with a tentative D call TRBD1 (5 bases). The CDR3 length is 14 residues. The germline V gene has CDR1 ENHRY and CDR2 SYGVKD. The V gene lost 8 bases and the J gene lost 5 bases, with 16 bases spanning the gap.

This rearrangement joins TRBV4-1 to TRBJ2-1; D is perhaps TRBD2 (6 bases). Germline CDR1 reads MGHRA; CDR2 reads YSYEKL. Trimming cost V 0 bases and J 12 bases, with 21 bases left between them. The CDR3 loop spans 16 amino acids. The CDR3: CASSQERELKLNWQFF. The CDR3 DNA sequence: TGCGCCAGCAGCCAAGAGCGGGAATTGAAATTGAATTGGCAGTTCTTC.

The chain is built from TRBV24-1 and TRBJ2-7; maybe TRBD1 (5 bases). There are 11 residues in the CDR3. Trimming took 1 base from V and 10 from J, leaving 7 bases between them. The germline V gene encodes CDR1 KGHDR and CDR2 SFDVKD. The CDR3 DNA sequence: TGTGCCACCAGTGATTTCAGGGAACAGTACTTC. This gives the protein CATSDFREQYF.

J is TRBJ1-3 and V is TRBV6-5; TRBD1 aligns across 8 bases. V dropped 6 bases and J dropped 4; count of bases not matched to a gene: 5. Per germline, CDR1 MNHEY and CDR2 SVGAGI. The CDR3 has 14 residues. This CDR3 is CASSPGGAGNTIYF. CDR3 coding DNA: TGTGCCAGCAGCCCAGGGGGCGCGGGAAACACCATATATTTT.

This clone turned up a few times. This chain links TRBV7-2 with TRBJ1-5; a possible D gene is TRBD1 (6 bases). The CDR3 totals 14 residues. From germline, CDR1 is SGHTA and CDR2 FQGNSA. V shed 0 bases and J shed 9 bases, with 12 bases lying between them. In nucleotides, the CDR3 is TGTGCCAGCAGCTTAGCAGACAGGATGACGCCCCAGCATTTT. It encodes CASSLADRMTPQHF.

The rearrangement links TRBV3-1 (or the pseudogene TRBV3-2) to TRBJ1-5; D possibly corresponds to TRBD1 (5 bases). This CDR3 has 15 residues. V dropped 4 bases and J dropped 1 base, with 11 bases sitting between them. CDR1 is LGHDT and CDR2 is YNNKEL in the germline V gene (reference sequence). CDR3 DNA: TGTGCCAGCAGCCCGGGGGGGGACAGCAATCAGCCCCAGCATTTT. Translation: CASSPGGDSNQPQHF.

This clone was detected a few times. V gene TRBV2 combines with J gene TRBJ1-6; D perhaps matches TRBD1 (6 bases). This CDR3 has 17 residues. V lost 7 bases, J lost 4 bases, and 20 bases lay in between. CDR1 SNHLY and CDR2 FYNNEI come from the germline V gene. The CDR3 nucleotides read TGTGCCAGCACTATACAGGGTCGGGCCCTTTATAATTCACCCCTCCACTTT. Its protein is CASTIQGRALYNSPLHF.

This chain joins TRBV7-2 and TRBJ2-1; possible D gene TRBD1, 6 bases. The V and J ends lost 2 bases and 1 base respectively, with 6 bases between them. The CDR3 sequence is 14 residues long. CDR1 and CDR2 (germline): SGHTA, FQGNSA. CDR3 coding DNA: TGTGCCAGCAGCTTACAGGGGTCCTACAATGAGCAGTTCTTC. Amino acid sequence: CASSLQGSYNEQFF.

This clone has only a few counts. In DNA form, the CDR3 reads TGTGCCAGCAGCGTAGATGGAGTCTATGGCTACACCTTC. As protein: CASSVDGVYGYTF. The rearrangement joins TRBV9 to TRBJ1-2; D is undetermined. V shed 0 bases and J shed 4 bases, with 7 bases lying between them. This CDR3 has 13 residues. Germline V gene data show CDR1 as SGDLS and CDR2 as YYNGEE.

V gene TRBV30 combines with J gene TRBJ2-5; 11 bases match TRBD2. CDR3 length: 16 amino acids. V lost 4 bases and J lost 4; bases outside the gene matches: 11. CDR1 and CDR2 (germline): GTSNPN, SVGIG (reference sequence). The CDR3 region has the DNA TGTGCCTGGACACGTATTAGCGGGGGGGCGCGAGAGACCCAGTACTTC. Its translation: CAWTRISGGARETQYF.

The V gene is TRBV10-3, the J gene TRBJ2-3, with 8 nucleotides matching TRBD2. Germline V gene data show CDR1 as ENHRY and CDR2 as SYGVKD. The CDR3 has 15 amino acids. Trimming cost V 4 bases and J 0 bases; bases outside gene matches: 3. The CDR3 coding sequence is TGTGCCATCAGTGGGCGCGGGGGGAGCACAGATACGCAGTATTTT. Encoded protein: CAISGRGGSTDTQYF.

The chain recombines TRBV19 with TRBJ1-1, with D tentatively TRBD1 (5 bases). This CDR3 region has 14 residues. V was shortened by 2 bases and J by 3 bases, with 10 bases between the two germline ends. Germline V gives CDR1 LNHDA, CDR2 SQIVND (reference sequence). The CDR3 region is CASSIPGGYTEAFF. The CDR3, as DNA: TGTGCCAGTAGTATACCCGGGGGATACACTGAAGCTTTCTTT.

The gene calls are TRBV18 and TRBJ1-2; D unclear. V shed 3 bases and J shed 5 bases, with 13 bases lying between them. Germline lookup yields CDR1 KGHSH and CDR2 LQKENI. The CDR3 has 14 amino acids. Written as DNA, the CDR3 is TGTGCCAGCTCACCGACTCAGAGCCCTTATGGCTACACCTTC. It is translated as CASSPTQSPYGYTF.

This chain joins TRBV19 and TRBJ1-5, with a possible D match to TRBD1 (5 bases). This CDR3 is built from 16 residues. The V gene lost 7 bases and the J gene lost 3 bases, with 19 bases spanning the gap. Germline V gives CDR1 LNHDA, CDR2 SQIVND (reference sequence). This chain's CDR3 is CASKGPGGRDNQPQHF. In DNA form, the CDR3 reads TGTGCCAGTAAAGGCCCTGGTGGCAGGGACAATCAGCCCCAGCATTTT.

This chain's CDR3 is CASSYSGRARTGELFF. CDR3 bases: TGTGCCAGCAGTTACTCGGGGAGGGCTAGGACCGGGGAGCTGTTTTTT. The rearrangement uses TRBV6-5 and TRBJ2-2; 7 nucleotides match TRBD2. The CDR3 has 16 amino acids. The germline CDR1 and CDR2 sequences are MNHEY and SVGAGI. J gave up 5 bases and V 0 bases, and 6 bases lay outside the gene matches.